This TCR beta chain stems from a study of T-cell reconstitution after alpha-beta-depleted transplantation in children. The V end was cut by 3 bases, the J end by 5 bases, with 8 bases between. This CDR3 comprises 12 residues. CDR1 and CDR2 (germline): SGHRS, YFSETQ. Unique molecular identifiers featured in how the TCRbeta library was prepared. TCRdb recomputed calls from the PCR reads with MiXCR, one row per CDR3 protein. The table has around 700,000 distinct CDR3 sequences, about 12% seen once; the top ten hold 0.79%. This clonotype was recorded at least ten times. Source: PBMCs, taken before TCRalphabeta/CD19-depleted stem cell transplant. The sequence was obtained from a girl aged 2 to 10 with congenital amegakaryocytic thrombocytopenia, due to receive a stem cell transplant. The V and J genes are TRBV5-1 and TRBJ2-5; D unclear. CDR3 amino acids: CASSSEYETQYF. CDR3 nucleotide sequence: TGCGCCAGCAGCTCTGAGTACGAGACCCAGTACTTC.